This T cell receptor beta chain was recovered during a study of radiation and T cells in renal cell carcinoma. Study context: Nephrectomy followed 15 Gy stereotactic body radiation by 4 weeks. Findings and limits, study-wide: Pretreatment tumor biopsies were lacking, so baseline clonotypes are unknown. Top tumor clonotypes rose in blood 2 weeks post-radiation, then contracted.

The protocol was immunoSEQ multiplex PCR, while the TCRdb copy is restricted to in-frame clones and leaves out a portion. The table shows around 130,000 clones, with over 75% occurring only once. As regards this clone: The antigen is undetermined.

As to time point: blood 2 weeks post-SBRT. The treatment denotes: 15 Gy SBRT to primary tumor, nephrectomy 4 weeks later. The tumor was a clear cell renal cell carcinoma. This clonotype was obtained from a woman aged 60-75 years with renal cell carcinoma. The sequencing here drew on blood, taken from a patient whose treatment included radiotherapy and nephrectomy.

As DNA, the CDR3 is TGTGCCAGCAGCCCGGTGGGGGGTCTCATGACCATATATTTT. Its translation: CASSPVGGLMTIYF. V is TRBV7-6 and J is TRBJ1-3, with D possibly being TRBD1 (5 bases). Trimming took off 5 bases at V and 10 bases at J, with 18 bases between the two ends. Looked up from germline, CDR1 is SGHVS and CDR2 is FNYEAQ. This CDR3 spans 14 amino acids.